The present T cell receptor (beta chain) was sequenced within a study of blood T cell repertoires in COVID-19. About the study: COVID-19 samples collected from the United States, Italy and Spain covered acute and convalescent phases. T cells, B-cell-depleted T cells, or PBMCs supplied cDNA or gDNA.

V was pared by 4 bases and J by 5 bases, with 18 bases between. The CDR3 runs to 15 residues. Germline lookup yields CDR1 SGDLS and CDR2 YYNGEE. Cohort assignment relied on participant-reported clinical history. Recovered status applied to Cohort 3 donors who had two consecutive negative PCRs. It also applied to those with clearance or with symptom resolution. Profiling relied on immunoSEQ multiplex PCR, and the TCRdb table lists in-frame clones only, not all of them. The sample includes 250,000 to 350,000 clones, around 86% of them seen just once. The sequenced sample was PBMCs or T cells enriched from blood (not recorded which). The TCR sequence derives from a woman younger than 30 who had recovered from COVID-19. The chain links TRBV9 to TRBJ1-1, with D unresolved. The CDR3 loop reads CASSKLAGTGTEAFF. The CDR3 DNA is TGTGCCAGCAGCAAACTCGCGGGAACCGGGACTGAAGCTTTCTTT.